This T cell receptor beta chain was captured by sequencing in a study of shared clonotypes between healthy human individuals. Comments on this clone: What it recognizes is unknown.

Germline values: CDR1 SGHNT, CDR2 YYREEE (reference sequence). This CDR3 is 14 amino acids long. After removal of 3 bases from V and 6 bases from J, the junction contained 7 bases not matched to a gene. Broader study findings: Collection of samples was limited to blood; tissue repertoires likely differ.

Nashville, Tennessee was home to all donors, each a Caucasian adult. Sequencing was performed with immunoSEQ multiplex PCR; in TCRdb, only in-frame clones are kept and a portion is missing. The sample shows about 500,000 clones, 75% to 80% of them seen only once. The source of this sequence is a woman aged 40 to 55 in good health. Some clones in this sample may be carry-over from other donors' samples. The source material was PBMCs. This sequence joins TRBV5-4 and TRBJ2-7; 9 bases match TRBD1. This CDR3 is CASSSTTGGREQYF. For the CDR3, the DNA is TGTGCCAGCAGCTCAACCACAGGGGGCCGCGAGCAGTACTTC. The whole variable domain, filled in from reference TRBV5-4 and TRBJ2-7, reads ETGVTQSPTHLIKTRGQQVTLRCSSQSGHNTVSWYQQALGQGPQFIFQYYREEENGRGNFPPRFSGLQFPNYSSELNVNALELDDSALYLCASSSTTGGREQYFGPGTRLTVT.